This T cell receptor (beta chain) was recovered during a study of Graves' ophthalmopathy and Graves' hyperthyroidism (dated by TCRdb to 2017 to 2018). Broadly, across the study: Peripheral blood was collected at initial diagnosis, prior to any treatment. Following sample collection, hyperthyroidism patients were given methimazole at a starting dose of 30 mg daily, and ophthalmopathy patients were given high-dose intravenous methylprednisolone. An independent validation cohort was composed of 18 hyperthyroidism patients and 15 to 17 patients who later progressed from hyperthyroidism to ophthalmopathy. In total, around 130 blood samples were TCR-sequenced: 40 to 45 ophthalmopathy, some 80 hyperthyroidism and roughly 17 hyperthyroidism-to-ophthalmopathy patients. The roughly 94 discovery patients were randomly split 7:3 into training and test sets. T-cell repertoires of thyroid tissue and blood were compared in several hyperthyroidism patients. To explore V-J signatures distinguishing ophthalmopathy from hyperthyroidism, a discovery set of roughly 100 patients (roughly 45 ophthalmopathy, roughly 60 stable hyperthyroidism) was enrolled. TCR beta repertoire signatures were used to distinguish Graves' ophthalmopathy from Graves' hyperthyroidism and to predict progression to ophthalmopathy.

In this sample, this clonotype turned up many times. What this receptor recognizes is not known. No much larger clonotype is one base removed from it; base qualities were not supplied. Paper-wide results and their limitations: Most expanded thyroid clonotypes with a frequency above 0.001 also appeared in blood, which suggests that blood repertoires may reflect the immune response in the thyroid. No statistical method was used to set the sample size in advance, and the investigators knew which group each participant was assigned to. In validation, the model predicted ophthalmopathy progression with over 60% sensitivity and approximately 75% specificity; about a dozen predicted patients were CT-confirmed with GO in a median of approximately 6.5 months. The 13-signature model separated ophthalmopathy from stable hyperthyroidism with over 85% sensitivity and approximately 83% specificity in cross-validation, and 80%/75% in the test set.

Ophthalmopathy patients had moderately to severely active disease, Clinical Activity Score of at least 3, NOSPECS grade of at least 4, and disease duration under 3 months. Patients with other autoimmune diseases, uncontrolled infections, pregnancy or lactation were excluded from the study. Diagnosis was based on clinical symptoms, serum thyroxine, TRAb, thyroid ultrasound and orbital computed tomography. Ficoll-Paque density gradient centrifugation was used to isolate PBMCs from 8.5 to 10 ml of fresh peripheral blood. Trizol reagent was used to extract the total RNA, and its quality was then checked on an Agilent 2100 Bioanalyzer. The CDR3 has 14 amino acids, counting the end cysteine and phenylalanine. The only DNA kept is the CDR3, 42 bases in frame from the first base. From the germline V gene, CDR1 is MNHEY and CDR2 is SVGEGT. V and J are truncated by 2 bases and 2 bases respectively, leaving an intervening sequence of 10 bases.

For repertoire sequencing, TCR beta CDR3 regions were amplified from RNA transcripts. A first-round RT-PCR used HTBI primers with the Qiagen OneStep RT-PCR kit, followed by a second-round multiplex PCR, size selection and purification. Sequencing of the libraries was carried out on an Illumina HiSeq2000 in paired-end mode with 100 bp reads. Under the source paper's analysis protocol: SOAPnuke was used to process the reads, removing any read that contained adapters or uncalled bases, had a mean Phred below 15, or lacked an exact match to the constant primer or identifier. COPE v1.2.5 was used to merge high-quality paired reads. Unique nucleotide sequences were defined as clonotypes and aligned to IMGT TRB V, D and J references using MiTCR v1.1. The analysis was limited to V-J combinations with a frequency above 0.0001, which together covered 99% to 99.2% of repertoires. For each V-J combination, a TCR clonal expansion and chaos score was defined as F50 clonal expansion divided by the chaos observed in the TCRdist matrix. Features were reduced by Welch's t-statistics and random forest to about a dozen V-J combinations, which fed a naive Bayes classifier. Thyroid-blood repertoire similarity was quantified with the Morisita-Horn index. Through fastp at Q25 and MiXCR, TCRdb rebuilt clones from the public reads, retaining in-frame beta chains. Every CDR3 protein is listed once, alongside the most common genes and DNA of its rows. TCRdb's processing, not the authors' own work, is the source of the V and J calls. Across this sample there are about 210,000 distinct CDR3 sequences, with approximately 29% seen only once. Approximately 9.1% of the sample is in the top ten clones.

This TCR derives from a man aged 50 to 60 with Graves' ophthalmopathy. Donor details come from another sample of the same person, matched by shared clones. The chain couples TRBV6-2 or TRBV6-3 to TRBJ2-7; the D gene is possibly TRBD1, with 6 bases matching. The sample comprised peripheral blood. The nucleotide sequence reads TGTGCCAGCAGTTACGTGGACAGTCCCTACGAGCAGTACTTC. Its translation is CASSYVDSPYEQYF.